This T cell receptor beta chain emerged from a study of neurological immune-mediated disorders. From 15-18 subjects, every sequencing run obtained over 180 million TCR-beta sequences. TCRdb used MiXCR to reprocess the 5' RACE reads, holding one entry per CDR3 protein. Of about 62,000 distinct CDR3 sequences listed, 3.7% were seen once; the top ten hold less than 2.5%. The CDR3 totals 14 residues. Trimming left V 3 bases short and J 0 bases short, with 9 bases between. Germline assignment: CDR1 SGHKS and CDR2 YYEKEE (reference sequence). Study-wide findings and caveats: The highest TCR clonal expansion occurred in HTLV-1-associated myelopathy; multiple sclerosis fell below healthy controls.

This clonotype appeared many times. Its specificity is not known. Input material: PBMCs. The rearrangement uses TRBV5-5 and TRBJ1-1, with D possibly matching TRBD1 (5 bases). This TCR derives from a woman aged 50 to 65 with multiple sclerosis. The CDR3 DNA sequence: TGTGCCAGCAGCTCCGGGGCGGTGAACACTGAAGCTTTCTTT. Its translation: CASSSGAVNTEAFF.